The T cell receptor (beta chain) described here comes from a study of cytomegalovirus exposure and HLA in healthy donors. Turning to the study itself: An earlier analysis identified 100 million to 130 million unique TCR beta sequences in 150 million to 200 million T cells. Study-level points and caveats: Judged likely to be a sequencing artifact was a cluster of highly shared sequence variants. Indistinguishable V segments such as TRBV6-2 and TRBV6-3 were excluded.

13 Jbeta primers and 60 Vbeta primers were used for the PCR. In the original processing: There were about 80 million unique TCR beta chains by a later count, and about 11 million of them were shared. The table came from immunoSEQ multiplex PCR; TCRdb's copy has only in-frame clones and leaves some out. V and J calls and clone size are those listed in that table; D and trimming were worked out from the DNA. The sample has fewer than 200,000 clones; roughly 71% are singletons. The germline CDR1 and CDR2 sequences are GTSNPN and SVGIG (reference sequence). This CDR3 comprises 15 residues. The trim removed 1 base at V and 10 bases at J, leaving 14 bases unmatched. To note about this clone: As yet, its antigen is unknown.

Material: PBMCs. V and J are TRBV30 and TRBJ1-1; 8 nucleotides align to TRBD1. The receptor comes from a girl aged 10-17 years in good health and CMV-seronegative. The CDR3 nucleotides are TGTGCCTGGAGTGCCCCAGGACAGGGAATAAGGGGAGCTTTCTTT. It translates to CAWSAPGQGIRGAFF.